A single sample is the source of the 17 T cell receptor beta chains below, sequenced in a study of shared clonotypes between healthy human individuals. Sequenced by immunoSEQ multiplex PCR; TCRdb stores in-frame clones only, minus some. This sample carries roughly 220,000 clones, about 65% of them seen once, and the ten largest clones take over 8.5%. The specimen was memory CD4+ T cells sorted from blood. Regarding subset: CD45RA-negative fraction. All receptors come from a man aged 25-45 years in good health.

This sequence joins TRBV12-5 and TRBJ2-1; the match to TRBD2 covers 9 bases. Germline V gene lookup returns CDR1 LGHNT and CDR2 FRNRAP. The CDR3 has 14 residues. Trimming removed 7 bases from V and 8 bases from J; junction bases left unmatched: 9. The CDR3 bases are TGTGCTAGTGCCGTTAGCGGGAGTTTTGATGAGCAGTTCTTC. Its translation is CASAVSGSFDEQFF. The whole variable domain, remainder taken from reference TRBV12-5 and TRBJ2-1, is DARVTQTPRHKVTEMGQEVTMRCQPILGHNTVFWYRQTMMQGLELLAYFRNRAPLDDSGMPKDRFSAEMPDATLATLKIQPSEPRDSAVYFCASAVSGSFDEQFFGPGTRLTVL.

J is TRBJ2-5 and V is TRBV6-6; 8 bases fit TRBD2. J gave up 5 bases and V 8 bases, and 1 base lay outside the gene matches. The CDR3 totals 11 residues. In germline, CDR1 is MNHNY, CDR2 SVGAGI (reference sequence). CDR3 sequence (DNA): TGTGCCAGCTCGGGGGGGGAGACCCAGTACTTC. It yields the protein CASSGGETQYF.

The genes are TRBV5-1 and TRBJ2-2; TRBD2 aligns across 14 bases. This CDR3 has 16 amino acids. Trimming took 0 bases from V and 6 from J; bases not matched to a gene: 1. Germline V CDR1 and CDR2: SGHRS, YFSETQ. The CDR3 loop is CASSLGTSGRPGELFF. CDR3 coding DNA: TGCGCCAGCAGCTTGGGGACTAGCGGGAGGCCCGGGGAGCTGTTTTTT.

The genes are TRBV7-6 and TRBJ2-3, with D possibly TRBD1 on 5 matching bases. Germline V gives CDR1 SGHVS, CDR2 FNYEAQ. Trimming took off 1 base at V and 2 bases at J, with 10 bases between the two ends. There are 15 residues in the CDR3. CDR3 sequence: CASSLGRVDTDTQYF. The CDR3 DNA sequence: TGTGCCAGCAGCTTAGGCAGGGTAGACACAGATACGCAGTATTTT.

For this clone: Other DNA sequences in this specimen translate into the identical CDR3. The rearrangement links TRBV7-9 to TRBJ1-2; no reliable D call. Germline CDR1 reads SEHNR; CDR2 reads FQNEAQ (reference sequence). The CDR3 loop spans 13 amino acids. V was trimmed by 1 base and J by 5 bases, leaving 8 bases between them. CDR3 sequence: CASSLEPVYGYTF. As DNA, the CDR3 is TGTGCCAGCAGCTTAGAGCCTGTGTATGGCTACACCTTC.

Only a few counts were recorded for this clone. This chain links TRBV28 with TRBJ2-5; 8 bases are shared with TRBD1. V dropped 10 bases and J dropped 2; count of bases not matched to a gene: 9. The CDR3 consists of 14 residues. CDR1 is MDHEN, CDR2 SYDVKM, per germline. This CDR3 is CATETYRGQETQYF. Here the CDR3 DNA reads TGTGCCACCGAAACCTACAGGGGGCAAGAGACCCAGTACTTC.

This clone showed up just once. A much larger clone differs by one base, so this may be a read error. The same CDR3 arises from other DNA sequences in this sample as well. The chain combines TRBV6-1 with TRBJ1-5, with D unclear. Germline CDR1 is MNHNS and CDR2 is SASEGT. The CDR3 is 14 amino acids. CDR3 coding DNA: TGTGCCAGCAGTGAAGCTGGGAGTTATCAGCCCCAACATTTT. Amino acid sequence: CASSEAGSYQPQHF.

The chain employs TRBV21-1 and TRBJ2-5; the table names TRBD2, a call not compared with the DNA. TRBV21-1 counts as a pseudogene. The CDR3 spans 14 residues. In nucleotides, the CDR3 is TGTGCCAGCAGCTTCTCCGGGACTGGAGAGACCCAGTACTTC. It yields the protein CASSFSGTGETQYF.

The chain uses TRBV5-4 and TRBJ1-2, with 10 bases lining up with TRBD1. The trim removed 0 bases at V and 6 bases at J, leaving 5 bases unmatched. The CDR3 is 15 amino acids. CDR1 SGHNT and CDR2 YYREEE come from the germline V gene (reference sequence). CDR3 in DNA: TGTGCCAGCAGCTTGGCAGGGACAGGGGCGGATGGCTACACCTTC. Amino acid sequence: CASSLAGTGADGYTF.

This chain links TRBV28 with TRBJ1-4, with TRBD1 identical over 7 bases. The junction had 17 bases not matched to a gene; V was cut back by 6 bases and J by 1 base. This CDR3 is 19 amino acids long. CDR1 MDHEN and CDR2 SYDVKM come from the germline V gene. CDR3 sequence (DNA): TGTGCCAGCAGAAGCAGATGGGACAGAGCCTATGAAACTAATGAAAAACTGTTTTTT. Its protein product is CASRSRWDRAYETNEKLFF.

This clone is a singleton in its sample. The CDR3, as DNA: TGTGCCAGCAGCTCGGCGACTAGCGGACTCTCCTACAATGAGCAGTTCTTC. Translation gives CASSSATSGLSYNEQFF. The chain is built from TRBV7-3 and TRBJ2-1, with 9 bases aligning to TRBD2. From germline, CDR1 is SGHTA and CDR2 FQGTGA. The CDR3 runs to 17 residues. Trimming removed 4 bases from V and 0 bases from J; junction bases left unmatched: 7.

This chain uses TRBV27 with TRBJ2-5; D is unclear. The length of the CDR3 is 11 residues. Deletions cut 7 bases from V and 4 bases from J, with 7 bases between. Looked up from germline, CDR1 is MNHEY and CDR2 is SMNVEV (reference sequence). CDR3 bases: TGTGCCAGCAAGGGTTTAGAGACCCAGTACTTC. It codes for CASKGLETQYF.

The rearrangement uses TRBV28 and TRBJ2-6; D not certain. Germline V lookup: CDR1 MDHEN, CDR2 SYDVKM. Deletions cut 11 bases from V and 2 bases from J, with 10 bases between. This CDR3 spans 13 amino acids. Here the CDR3 reads CASHAAGANVLTF. CDR3 in DNA: TGTGCCTCTCATGCGGCTGGGGCCAACGTCCTGACTTTC.

The chain employs TRBV2 and TRBJ1-4; possibly TRBD1 for D (5 bases). The CDR3 extends over 18 amino acids. V was pared by 3 bases and J by 5 bases, with 22 bases between. In germline, CDR1 is SNHLY, CDR2 FYNNEI. The CDR3 coding sequence is TGTGCCAGCAGTGATAAGAGGGGTGTAATTGCGCGAAATGAAAAACTGTTTTTT. This translates into CASSDKRGVIARNEKLFF.

This rearrangement joins TRBV28 to TRBJ1-2; TRBD1 aligns across 9 bases. This CDR3 comprises 14 residues. The V gene end was trimmed by 3 bases and the J gene end by 3 bases; junction bases not matched to a gene: 2. Germline V gene sequence: CDR1 MDHEN, CDR2 SYDVKM. The CDR3 reads CASSLGQGYYGYTF. The CDR3 DNA is TGTGCCAGCAGTTTGGGACAGGGATACTATGGCTACACCTTC.

This clone has ten or more counts. The chain has TRBV10-3 and TRBJ2-3, with TRBD2 matching over 9 bases. With V trimmed by 4 bases and J by 2 bases, 4 bases remained unmatched. Germline CDR1 is ENHRY and CDR2 is SYGVKD. The CDR3 length is 15 residues. In DNA, the CDR3 is TGTGCCATCAGTGTAGCGGGAGAAGTCACAGATACGCAGTATTTT. The encoded protein is CAISVAGEVTDTQYF.

The CDR3 sequence: CASNSGYYGYTF. The CDR3 DNA is TGTGCCAGCAACTCGGGTTACTATGGCTACACCTTC. This chain joins TRBV6-1 and TRBJ1-2; D uncertain. Trimming removed 7 bases from V and 3 bases from J, with 9 bases in between. The germline V gene encodes CDR1 MNHNS and CDR2 SASEGT. The CDR3 has 12 residues.